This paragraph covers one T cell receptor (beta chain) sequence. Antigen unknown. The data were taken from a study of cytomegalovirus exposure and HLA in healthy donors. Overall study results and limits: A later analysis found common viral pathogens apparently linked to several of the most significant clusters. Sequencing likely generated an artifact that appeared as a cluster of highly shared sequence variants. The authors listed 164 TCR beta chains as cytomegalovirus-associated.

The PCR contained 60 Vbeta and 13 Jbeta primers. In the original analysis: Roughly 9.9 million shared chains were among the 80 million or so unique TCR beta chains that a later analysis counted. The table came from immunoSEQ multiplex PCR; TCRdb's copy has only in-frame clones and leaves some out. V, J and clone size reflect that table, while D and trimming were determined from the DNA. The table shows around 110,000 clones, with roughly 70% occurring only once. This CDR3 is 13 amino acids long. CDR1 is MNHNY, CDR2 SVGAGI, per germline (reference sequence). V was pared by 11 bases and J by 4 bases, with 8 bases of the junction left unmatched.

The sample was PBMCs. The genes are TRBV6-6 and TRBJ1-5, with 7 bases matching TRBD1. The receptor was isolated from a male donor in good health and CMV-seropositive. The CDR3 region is CASSQGTNQPQHF. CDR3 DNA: TGTGCCTCTTCACAGGGGACGAATCAGCCCCAGCATTTT.